The 3 T cell receptor beta chains presented below share a single source sample, sequenced in a study of T cells in Graves' hyperthyroidism and ophthalmopathy. What was amplified from RNA transcripts were TCR beta CDR3 regions. Initially, a first-round RT-PCR of the TCR CDR3 employed the HTBI primer set. TCRdb used MiXCR to reprocess the multiplex PCR reads, holding one entry per CDR3 protein. The table lists more than 300,000 distinct CDR3 sequences, about 18% of them singletons. Material: blood. The receptors were sampled from a woman aged 30 to 39 with Graves' hyperthyroidism that later progressed to Graves' ophthalmopathy.

Many counts were recorded for this clonotype. The V and J genes are TRBV11-2 and TRBJ2-7; 11 bases map to TRBD2. The germline V gene encodes CDR1 SGHAT and CDR2 FQNNGV. Trimming cost V 1 base and J 2 bases; bases outside gene matches: 4. This CDR3 spans 16 amino acids. The CDR3 spells CASSLVGTSGTYEQYF. CDR3 nucleotide sequence: TGTGCCAGCAGCTTAGTGGGGACTAGCGGTACCTACGAGCAGTACTTC.

This clonotype was seen a few times. This rearrangement joins TRBV19 to TRBJ1-1; possibly TRBD1 for D (6 bases). Trimming removed 4 bases from V and 7 bases from J, with 16 bases in between. The CDR3 sequence is 14 residues long. Germline lookup yields CDR1 LNHDA and CDR2 SQIVND (reference sequence). The chain's CDR3 is CASSTSITGLEAFF. The DNA for the CDR3 is TGTGCCAGTAGTACCTCCATTACAGGGCTTGAAGCTTTCTTT.

This sequence joins TRBV24-1 and TRBJ2-1, with 9 bases that match TRBD2. Losses at the gene ends were 1 base for V and 7 bases for J; bases not matched to a gene: 7. Germline values: CDR1 KGHDR, CDR2 SFDVKD. CDR3 length equals 16 residues. The CDR3 DNA is TGTGCCACCAGTGATTTACAATCTAGCGGGGCAAATGAGCAGTTCTTC. Residues: CATSDLQSSGANEQFF.